Sequencing of this TCR beta chain was carried out in a study of shared clonotypes between healthy human individuals (TCRdb year 2020). As for the study more broadly: The cohort included a few men and two women between 18 and 49 years of age. For each donor, CD4 naive and CD4 memory were each run on three plates, CD8 naive on two plates, and CD8 memory on one plate. The study deeply sequenced blood TCR repertoires of roughly five healthy adults to estimate repertoire size and the extent of clonotype sharing between individuals. Different laboratories and diverse techniques were used to prepare libraries and sequence TCR repertoires, to increase sequencing depth and limit assay-specific biases. Leukapheresis yielded between about 0.8 and 9.5 billion PBMCs per donor.

Results and caveats for the whole study, not just this receptor: Because the study included only a small number of donors, the genetic and exposure-history diversity represented was limited. Naive subsets generally had larger estimated clonotype richness than memory subsets. Even with the large sequencing depth, rarefaction of the sorted-subset datasets indicated that sequencing was incomplete. Pairwise subsampling indicated that sequencing depth was expected to affect the degree of clonotype sharing among donors. Across a few donors, about 5% of naive CD4, approximately 3.5% of naive CD8, 2% to 2.5% of memory CD4, and approximately 0.4% of memory CD8 clonotypes were shared. Only blood was sampled, and tissue TCR repertoires likely differ from those in blood. Compared with non-shared clonotypes, clonotypes shared by all four sorted-subset donors had higher generation probabilities.

Comments on this clone: Its antigen has not been determined. Per-base qualities were not stored, and no clone one base away is much larger.

CD8 naive samples were obtained by positive selection for CCR7 among CD45RO-negative cells, yielding a CD45RA+CCR7+ population from which TemRA cells were excluded. Healthy HIV-negative adults with no recently reported acute infections or vaccinations were included as donors. Every donor was a Caucasian adult residing in Nashville, Tennessee, USA. Blood was obtained by leukapheresis, after which PBMCs were separated by Ficoll-Histopaque density gradient centrifugation and cryopreserved in liquid nitrogen vapor phase. Analytical flow cytometry was used to check the purity and quantity of every magnetically sorted T cell population. Genomic DNA was isolated from every sorted fraction and measured by UV absorbance on a Nanodrop 2000c. TCR CDR3 regions were amplified from genomic DNA by multiplex PCR using the deep immunoSEQ assay. Extracted genomic DNA from each cell subset was distributed evenly across all wells of several immunoSEQ 96-well plates, and each plate was treated as a replicate. For sorted subsets, approximately 0.2 ug of genomic DNA, equivalent to around 31,000 T cell genomes, went into each replicate PCR. The purified libraries were quantified using a Qubit 3.0 fluorometer, sized with a Bioanalyzer 2100, and then quantified again using the KAPA Library Quantification kit. Every immunoSEQ 96-well plate was sequenced on a dedicated single-read 150-cycle Illumina NextSeq 550 flow cell. In the source study's methods: Because the immunoSEQ output held only junctional sequences and lacked quality scores, the filtering could not match the filtering applied to full-length reads. To assign V/J genes and CDR3, sequences were annotated against IMGT germline references using PyIR, a Python wrapper for IgBLAST v1.9. Reads with weak V/J assignments (E-value above 1e-6), missing CDR3, stop codons, out-of-frame junctions, or ambiguous translated residues were removed. V3J clonotypes were defined as sequences sharing an identical inferred V gene, J gene, and CDR3 amino acid sequence. Percentage overlap between repertoires was calculated by dividing the number of shared unique clonotypes by the size of the smaller repertoire. Richness of each repertoire was evaluated using RTK rarefaction, the Chao1 estimator, and Recon v2.1 estimates of unobserved clonotypes. Generation probabilities for all TCRbeta clonotypes obtained by the gDNA method from several donors were computed using OLGA. TCRdb holds this immuneACCESS table with in-frame rearrangements only. Some clones are missing; in checked studies, unresolved V genes explain under half, and the rest has no known cause. V and J calls and clone size are those listed in that table; D and trimming were worked out from the DNA. In all, the sample holds about 2,100,000 clones, and about 93% of those were seen once. Under 2% of the sample is taken by the ten largest.

Sequencing was carried out using naive CD8+ T cells from PBMCs. What the cell subset or site label conveys for this sample: CD45RA+CCR7+. The TCR originated in a man between 18 and 29 years old in good health. Some clones in this sample may be carry-over from other donors' samples.

CDR3 region: CASSLAALSSGNTIYF. The nucleotides are TGTGCCAGCAGCTTAGCGGCACTGAGCTCTGGAAACACCATATATTTT. Recombination connected TRBV7-9 to TRBJ1-3, with the D gene uncertain. The CDR3, cysteine through phenylalanine, is 16 amino acids long. Solely the CDR3 DNA is kept, with 48 bases framed from the first base. V drops 0 bases and J drops 0 bases, leaving 9 bases in between. According to the germline V gene (reference sequence), CDR1 reads SEHNR and CDR2 reads FQNEAQ.